This T cell receptor (beta chain) is drawn from a study of shared clonotypes between healthy human individuals. As for the study in general: Every donor yielded three CD4 naive, three CD4 memory, two CD8 naive and one CD8 memory plate. The study's findings and limits: The four-donor shared clonotypes exceeded non-shared clonotypes in generation probability, with non-shared ones scoring lower. Clonotype sharing among donors, it was expected, would be affected by sequencing depth.

Per the authors' pipeline: Junction-only sequences without quality scores were provided by ImmunoSEQ, so filtering was different. The protocol was immunoSEQ multiplex PCR, while the TCRdb copy is restricted to in-frame clones and leaves out a portion. D and trimming were read from the DNA, whereas the V and J calls and clone size are those reported in that table. The profile shows hundreds of thousands of clones, over 65% of them singletons. V lost 1 base and J lost 4, with 4 bases in between. The CDR3 length is 12 residues. Germline assignment: CDR1 SGHTA and CDR2 FQGNSA. This clone was seen only a few times. Its antigen remains unknown. The same CDR3 can be traced to other DNA sequences in this sample.

The TCR originated in a woman in her 30s in good health. The chain is built from TRBV7-2 and TRBJ2-5; D remains ambiguous. The sequenced sample was memory CD4+ T cells sorted from blood. Subset defined: CD45RA-negative fraction. In nucleotides, the CDR3 is TGTGCCAGCAGCTTAGGTCGAGAGACCCAGTACTTC. This gives the protein CASSLGRETQYF.